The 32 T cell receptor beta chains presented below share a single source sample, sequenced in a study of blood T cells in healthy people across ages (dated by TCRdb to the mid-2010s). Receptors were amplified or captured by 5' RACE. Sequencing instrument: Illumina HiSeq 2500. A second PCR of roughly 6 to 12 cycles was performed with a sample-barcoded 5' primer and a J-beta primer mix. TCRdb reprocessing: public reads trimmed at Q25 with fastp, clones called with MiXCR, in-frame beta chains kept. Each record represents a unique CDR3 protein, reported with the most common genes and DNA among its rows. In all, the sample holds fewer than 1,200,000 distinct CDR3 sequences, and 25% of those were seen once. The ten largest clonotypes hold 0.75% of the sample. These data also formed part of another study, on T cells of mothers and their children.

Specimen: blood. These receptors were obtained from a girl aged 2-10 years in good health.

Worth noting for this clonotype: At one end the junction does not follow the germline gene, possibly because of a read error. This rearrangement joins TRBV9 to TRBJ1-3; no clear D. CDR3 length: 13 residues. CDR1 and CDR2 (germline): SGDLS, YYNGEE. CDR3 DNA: TGTGCCAGCAGCGTAAACTCTGGAAACACCATATCTTTT. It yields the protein CASSVNSGNTISF.

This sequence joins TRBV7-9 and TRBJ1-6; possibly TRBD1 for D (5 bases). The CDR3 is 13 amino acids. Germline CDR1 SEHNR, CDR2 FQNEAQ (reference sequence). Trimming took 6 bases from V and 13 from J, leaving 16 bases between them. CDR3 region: CASRKGDGFPLHF. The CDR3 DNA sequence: TGTGCCAGCAGAAAAGGGGACGGGTTCCCCCTCCACTTT.

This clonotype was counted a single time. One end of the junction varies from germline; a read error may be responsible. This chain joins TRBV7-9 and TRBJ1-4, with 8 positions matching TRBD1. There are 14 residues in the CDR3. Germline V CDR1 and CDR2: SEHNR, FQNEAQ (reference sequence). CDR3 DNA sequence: TGTGCCAGCAGGACTACAGGGGGAGGGGAAAGACTGTTTTTT. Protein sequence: CASRTTGGGERLFF.

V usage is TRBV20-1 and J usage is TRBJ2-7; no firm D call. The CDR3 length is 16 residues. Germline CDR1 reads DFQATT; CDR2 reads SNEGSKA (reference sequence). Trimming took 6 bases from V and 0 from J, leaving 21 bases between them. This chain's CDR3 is CSAKRGWARSSYEQYF. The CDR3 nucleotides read TGCAGTGCCAAACGAGGATGGGCCAGGAGCTCCTACGAGCAGTACTTC.

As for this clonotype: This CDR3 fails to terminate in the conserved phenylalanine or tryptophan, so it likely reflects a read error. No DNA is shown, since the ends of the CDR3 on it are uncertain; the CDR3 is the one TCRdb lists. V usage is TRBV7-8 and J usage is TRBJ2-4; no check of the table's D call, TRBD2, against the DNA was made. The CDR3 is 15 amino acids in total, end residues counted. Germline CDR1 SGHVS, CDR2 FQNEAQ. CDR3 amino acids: CASSLAPGIRDIRYI.

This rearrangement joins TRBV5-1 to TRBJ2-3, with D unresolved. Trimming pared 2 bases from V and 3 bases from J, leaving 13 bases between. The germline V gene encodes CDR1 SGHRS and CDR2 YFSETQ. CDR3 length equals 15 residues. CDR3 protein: CASSLTQTRTDTQYF. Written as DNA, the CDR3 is TGCGCCAGCAGCTTAACTCAAACCCGGACAGATACGCAGTATTTT.

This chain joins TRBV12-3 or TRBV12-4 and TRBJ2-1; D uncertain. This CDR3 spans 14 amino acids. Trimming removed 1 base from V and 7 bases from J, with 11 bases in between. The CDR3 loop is CASSLGAQGNEQFF. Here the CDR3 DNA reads TGTGCCAGCAGTTTAGGGGCCCAAGGTAATGAGCAGTTCTTC.

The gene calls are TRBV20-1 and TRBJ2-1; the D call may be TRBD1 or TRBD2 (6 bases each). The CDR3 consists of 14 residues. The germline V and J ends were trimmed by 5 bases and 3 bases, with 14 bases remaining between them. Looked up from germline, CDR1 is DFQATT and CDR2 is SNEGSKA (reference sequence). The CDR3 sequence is CSAYLGGYYNEQFF. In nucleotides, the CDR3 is TGCAGTGCTTATCTAGGGGGGTACTACAATGAGCAGTTCTTC.

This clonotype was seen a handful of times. This CDR3 reads CASSFGTSQTQYF. CDR3 sequence (DNA): TGTGCCAGCAGTTTCGGGACTAGCCAGACCCAGTACTTC. The chain links TRBV27 to TRBJ2-5, with 9 bases lining up with TRBD2. Germline CDR1 MNHEY, CDR2 SMNVEV (reference sequence). With 3 bases clipped from V and 6 bases from J, the junction kept 2 bases outside the gene matches. CDR3 length equals 13 residues.

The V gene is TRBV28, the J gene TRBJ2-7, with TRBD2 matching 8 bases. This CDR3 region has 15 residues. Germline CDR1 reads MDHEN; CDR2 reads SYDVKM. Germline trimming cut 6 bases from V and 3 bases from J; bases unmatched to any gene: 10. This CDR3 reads CASRLPGGTLYEQYF. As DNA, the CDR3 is TGTGCCAGCAGACTACCGGGGGGGACCCTCTACGAGCAGTACTTC.

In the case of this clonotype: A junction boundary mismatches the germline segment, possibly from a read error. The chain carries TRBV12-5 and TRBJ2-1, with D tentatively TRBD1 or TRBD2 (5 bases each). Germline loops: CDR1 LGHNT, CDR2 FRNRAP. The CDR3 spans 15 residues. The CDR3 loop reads CASGLRDGSFNEQFF. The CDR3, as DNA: TGTGCTAGTGGTCTACGGGACGGATCCTTCAATGAGCAGTTCTTC.

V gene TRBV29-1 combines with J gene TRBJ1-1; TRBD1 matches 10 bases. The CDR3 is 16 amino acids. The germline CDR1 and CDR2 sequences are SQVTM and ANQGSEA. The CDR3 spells CTVMGQGLVGNTEAFF. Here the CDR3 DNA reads TGCACAGTGATGGGACAGGGGTTGGTTGGGAACACTGAAGCTTTCTTT. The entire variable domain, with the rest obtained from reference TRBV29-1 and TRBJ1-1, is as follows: SAVISQKPSRDICQRGTSLTIQCQVDSQVTMMFWYRQQPGQSLTLIATANQGSEATYESGFVIDKFPISRPNLTFSTLTVSNMSPEDSSIYLCTVMGQGLVGNTEAFFGQGTRLTVV.

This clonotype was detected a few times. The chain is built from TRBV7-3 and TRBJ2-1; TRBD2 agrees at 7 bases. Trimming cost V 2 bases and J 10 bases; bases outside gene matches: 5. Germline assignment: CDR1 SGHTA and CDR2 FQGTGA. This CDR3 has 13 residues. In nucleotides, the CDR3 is TGTGCCAGCAGCTTAGTTTCAGCGGGAGAGCAGTTCTTC. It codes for CASSLVSAGEQFF.

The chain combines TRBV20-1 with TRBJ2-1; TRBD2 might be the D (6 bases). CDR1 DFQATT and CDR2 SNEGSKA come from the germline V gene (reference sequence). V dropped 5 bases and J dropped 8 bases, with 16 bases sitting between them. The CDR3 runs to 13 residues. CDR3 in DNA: TGCAGTGCTCGGCGGGGTAGAGCCGATGAGCAGTTCTTC. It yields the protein CSARRGRADEQFF.

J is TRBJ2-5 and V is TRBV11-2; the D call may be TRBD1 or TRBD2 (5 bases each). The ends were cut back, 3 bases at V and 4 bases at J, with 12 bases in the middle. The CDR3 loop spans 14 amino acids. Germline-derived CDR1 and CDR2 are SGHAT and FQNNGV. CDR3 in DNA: TGTGCCAGCAGCTTCCTTGAGGGGATAGAGACCCAGTACTTC. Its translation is CASSFLEGIETQYF. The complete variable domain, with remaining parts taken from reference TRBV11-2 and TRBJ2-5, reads EAGVAQSPRYKIIEKRQSVAFWCNPISGHATLYWYQQILGQGPKLLIQFQNNGVVDDSQLPKDRFSAERLKGVDSTLKIQPAKLEDSAVYLCASSFLEGIETQYFGPGTRLLVL.

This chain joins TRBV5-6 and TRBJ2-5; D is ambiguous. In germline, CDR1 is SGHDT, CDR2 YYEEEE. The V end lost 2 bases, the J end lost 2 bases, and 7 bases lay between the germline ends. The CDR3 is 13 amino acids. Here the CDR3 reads CASSFLQQETQYF. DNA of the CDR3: TGTGCCAGCAGCTTTTTGCAGCAAGAGACCCAGTACTTC. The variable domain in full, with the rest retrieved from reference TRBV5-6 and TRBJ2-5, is DAGVTQSPTHLIKTRGQQVTLRCSPKSGHDTVSWYQQALGQGPQFIFQYYEEEERQRGNFPDRFSGHQFPNYSSELNVNALLLGDSALYLCASSFLQQETQYFGPGTRLLVL.

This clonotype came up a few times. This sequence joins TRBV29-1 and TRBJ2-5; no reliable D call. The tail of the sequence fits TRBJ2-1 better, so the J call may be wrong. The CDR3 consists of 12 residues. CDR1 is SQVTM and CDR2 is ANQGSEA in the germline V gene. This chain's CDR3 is CSVEGWGNEQFF. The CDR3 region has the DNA TGCAGCGTTGAGGGATGGGGCAATGAGCAGTTCTTC.

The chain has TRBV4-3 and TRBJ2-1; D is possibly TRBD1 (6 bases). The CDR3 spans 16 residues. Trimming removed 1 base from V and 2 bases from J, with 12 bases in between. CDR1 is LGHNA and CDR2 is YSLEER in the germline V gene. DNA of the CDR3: TGCGCCAGCAGCCAAGCCCTGGGGGCCCCCTACAATGAGCAGTTCTTC. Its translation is CASSQALGAPYNEQFF.

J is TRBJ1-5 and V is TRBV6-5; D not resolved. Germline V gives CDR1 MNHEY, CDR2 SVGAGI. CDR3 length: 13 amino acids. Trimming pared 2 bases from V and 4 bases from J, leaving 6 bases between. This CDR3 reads CASSYQPNQPQHF. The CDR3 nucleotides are TGTGCCAGCAGTTACCAGCCAAATCAGCCCCAGCATTTT.

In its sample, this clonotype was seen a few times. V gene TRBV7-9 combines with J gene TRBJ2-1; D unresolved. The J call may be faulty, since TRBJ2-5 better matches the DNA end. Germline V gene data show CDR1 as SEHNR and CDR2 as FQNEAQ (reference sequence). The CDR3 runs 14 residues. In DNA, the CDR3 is TGTGCCAGCAGCTGGTGGAGCAAGAAAGAGACCCAGTACTTC. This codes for CASSWWSKKETQYF.

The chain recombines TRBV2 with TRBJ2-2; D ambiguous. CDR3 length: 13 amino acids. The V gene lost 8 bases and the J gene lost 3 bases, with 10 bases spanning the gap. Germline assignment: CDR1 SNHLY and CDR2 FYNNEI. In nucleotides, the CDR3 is TGTGCCAGCGGATATCTTTACACCGGGGAGCTGTTTTTT. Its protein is CASGYLYTGELFF.

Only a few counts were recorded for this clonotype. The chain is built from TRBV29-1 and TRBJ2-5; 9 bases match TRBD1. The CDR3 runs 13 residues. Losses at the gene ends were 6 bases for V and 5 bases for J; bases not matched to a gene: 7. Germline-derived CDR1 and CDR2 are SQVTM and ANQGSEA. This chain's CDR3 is CSVEQGAQETQYF. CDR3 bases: TGCAGCGTGGAACAGGGGGCGCAGGAGACCCAGTACTTC.

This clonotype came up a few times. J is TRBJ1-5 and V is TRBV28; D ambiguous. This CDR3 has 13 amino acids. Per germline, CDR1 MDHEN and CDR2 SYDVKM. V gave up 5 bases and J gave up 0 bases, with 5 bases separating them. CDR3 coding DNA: TGTGCCAGCAGTCTGCCTAGCAATCAGCCCCAGCATTTT. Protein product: CASSLPSNQPQHF. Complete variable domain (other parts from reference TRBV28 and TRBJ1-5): DVKVTQSSRYLVKRTGEKVFLECVQDMDHENMFWYRQDPGLGLRLIYFSYDVKMKEKGDIPEGYSVSREKKERFSLILESASTNQTSMYLCASSLPSNQPQHFGDGTRLSIL.

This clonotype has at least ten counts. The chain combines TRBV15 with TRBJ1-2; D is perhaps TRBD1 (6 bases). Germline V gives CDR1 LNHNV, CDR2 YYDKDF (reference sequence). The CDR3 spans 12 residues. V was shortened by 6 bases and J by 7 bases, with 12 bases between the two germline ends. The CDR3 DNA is TGTGCCACCAGTCTCAGGGGAGGTGGCTACACCTTC. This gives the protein CATSLRGGGYTF.

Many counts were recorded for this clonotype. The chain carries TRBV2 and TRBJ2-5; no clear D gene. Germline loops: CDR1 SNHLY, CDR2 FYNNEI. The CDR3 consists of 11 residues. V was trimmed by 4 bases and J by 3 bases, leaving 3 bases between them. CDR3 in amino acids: CASSGEETQYF. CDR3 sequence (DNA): TGTGCCAGCAGTGGAGAAGAGACCCAGTACTTC.

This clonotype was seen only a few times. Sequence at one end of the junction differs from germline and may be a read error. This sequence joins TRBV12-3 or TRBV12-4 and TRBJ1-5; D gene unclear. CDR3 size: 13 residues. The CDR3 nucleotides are TGTGCCAGCACCGTAGAGGGATATCGGCCCCCGCATTTT. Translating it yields CASTVEGYRPPHF.

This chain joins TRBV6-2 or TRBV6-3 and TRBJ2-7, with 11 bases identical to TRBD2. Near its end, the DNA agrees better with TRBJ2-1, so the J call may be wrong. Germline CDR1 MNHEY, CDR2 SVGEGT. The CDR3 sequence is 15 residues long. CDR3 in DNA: TGTGCCAGCAGTTACTCTAGCGGGGGGGCGGGTGAGCAGTTCTTC. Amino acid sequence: CASSYSSGGAGEQFF.

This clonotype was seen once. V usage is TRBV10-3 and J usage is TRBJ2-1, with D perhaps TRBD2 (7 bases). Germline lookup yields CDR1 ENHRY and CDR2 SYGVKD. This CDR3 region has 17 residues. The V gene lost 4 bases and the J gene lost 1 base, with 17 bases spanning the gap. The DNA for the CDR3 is TGTGCCATCAGTGGGGGGGGGCGGGCGAATTCCTACAATGAGCAGTTCTTC. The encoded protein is CAISGGGRANSYNEQFF.

CDR3 region: CSVEVVDIQETQYF. The CDR3 DNA reads TGCAGCGTTGAAGTCGTGGACATCCAAGAGACCCAGTACTTC. The chain carries TRBV29-1 and TRBJ2-5; possible D gene TRBD1, 5 bases. Per the germline V gene, CDR1 is SQVTM and CDR2 is ANQGSEA. The CDR3 has 14 amino acids. Trimming removed 1 base at V and 1 base at J, with 10 bases between.

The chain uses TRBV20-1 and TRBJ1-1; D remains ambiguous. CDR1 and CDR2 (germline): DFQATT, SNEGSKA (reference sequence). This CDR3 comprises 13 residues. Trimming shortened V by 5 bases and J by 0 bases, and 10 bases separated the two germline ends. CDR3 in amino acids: CSAVDGMNTEAFF. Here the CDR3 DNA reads TGCAGTGCTGTTGACGGAATGAACACTGAAGCTTTCTTT.

CDR3 loop: CASSLLTPSTVGDEQFF. In nucleotides, the CDR3 is TGTGCCAGCAGCCTCTTAACTCCTAGCACGGTGGGAGATGAGCAGTTCTTC. This chain joins TRBV3-1 and TRBJ2-1; D perhaps matches TRBD2 (5 bases). V shed 4 bases and J shed 8 bases, with 24 bases lying between them. CDR1 LGHDT and CDR2 YNNKEL come from the germline V gene (reference sequence). The CDR3 extends over 17 amino acids.

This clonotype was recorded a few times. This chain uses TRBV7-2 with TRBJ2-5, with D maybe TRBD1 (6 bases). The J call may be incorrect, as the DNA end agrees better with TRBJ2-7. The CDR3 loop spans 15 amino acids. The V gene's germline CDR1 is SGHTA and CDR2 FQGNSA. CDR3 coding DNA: TGTGCCAGCAGCTTAGAGGACAGTCCTTACTACGAGCAGTACTTC. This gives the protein CASSLEDSPYYEQYF.